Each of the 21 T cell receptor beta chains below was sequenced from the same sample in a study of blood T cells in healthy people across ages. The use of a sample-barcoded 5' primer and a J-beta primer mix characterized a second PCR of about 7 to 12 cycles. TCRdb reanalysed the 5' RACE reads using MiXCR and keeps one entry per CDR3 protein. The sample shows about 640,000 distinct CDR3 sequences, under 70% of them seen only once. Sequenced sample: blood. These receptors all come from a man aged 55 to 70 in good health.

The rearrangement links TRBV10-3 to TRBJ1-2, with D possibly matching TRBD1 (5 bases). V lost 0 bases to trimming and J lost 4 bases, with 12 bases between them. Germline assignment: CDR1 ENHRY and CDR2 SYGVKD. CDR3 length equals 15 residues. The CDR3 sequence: CAISESPGNSYGYTF. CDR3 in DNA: TGTGCCATCAGTGAGTCGCCAGGGAACAGCTATGGCTACACCTTC.

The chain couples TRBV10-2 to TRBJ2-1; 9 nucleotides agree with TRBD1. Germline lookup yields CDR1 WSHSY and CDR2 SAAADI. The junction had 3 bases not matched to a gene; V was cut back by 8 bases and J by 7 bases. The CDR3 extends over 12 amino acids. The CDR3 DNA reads TGCGCCAGCGAGGGGACAGGGAATGAGCAGTTCTTC. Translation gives CASEGTGNEQFF.

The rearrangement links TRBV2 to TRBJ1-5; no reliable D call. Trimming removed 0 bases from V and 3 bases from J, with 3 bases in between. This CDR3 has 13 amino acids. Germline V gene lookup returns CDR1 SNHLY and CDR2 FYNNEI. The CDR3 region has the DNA TGTGCCAGCAGTGAAGCTCTCAATCAGCCCCAGCATTTT. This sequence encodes CASSEALNQPQHF.

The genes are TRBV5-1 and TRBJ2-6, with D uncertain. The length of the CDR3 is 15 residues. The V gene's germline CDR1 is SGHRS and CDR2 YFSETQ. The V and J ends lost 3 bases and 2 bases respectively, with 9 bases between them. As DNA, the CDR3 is TGCGCCAGCAGCTCCCAAATGGCTGGGGCCAACGTCCTGACTTTC. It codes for CASSSQMAGANVLTF. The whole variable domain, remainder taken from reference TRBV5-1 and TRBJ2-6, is KAGVTQTPRYLIKTRGQQVTLSCSPISGHRSVSWYQQTPGQGLQFLFEYFSETQRNKGNFPGRFSGRQFSNSRSEMNVSTLELGDSALYLCASSSQMAGANVLTFGAGSRLTVL.

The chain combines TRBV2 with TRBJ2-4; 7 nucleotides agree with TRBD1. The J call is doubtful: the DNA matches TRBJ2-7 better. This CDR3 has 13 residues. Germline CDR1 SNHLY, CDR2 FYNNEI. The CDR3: CASMGQGGNEQYF. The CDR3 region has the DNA TGTGCCAGCATGGGGCAAGGGGGCAACGAGCAGTACTTC.

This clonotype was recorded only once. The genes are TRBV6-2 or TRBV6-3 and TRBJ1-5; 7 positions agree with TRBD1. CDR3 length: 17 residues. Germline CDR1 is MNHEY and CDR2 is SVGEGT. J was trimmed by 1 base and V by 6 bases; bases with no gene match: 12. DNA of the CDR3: TGTGCCAGCAGCCCCCGAAAACAGGGGCCCAGCAATCAGCCCCAGCATTTT. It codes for CASSPRKQGPSNQPQHF.

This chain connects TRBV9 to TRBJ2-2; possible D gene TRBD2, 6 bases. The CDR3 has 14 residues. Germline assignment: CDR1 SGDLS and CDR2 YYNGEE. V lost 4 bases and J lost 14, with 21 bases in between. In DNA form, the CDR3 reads TGTGCCAGCAGCCCCCCGGGAGTCCAGGGTCGACTGTTTTTT. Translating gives CASSPPGVQGRLFF.

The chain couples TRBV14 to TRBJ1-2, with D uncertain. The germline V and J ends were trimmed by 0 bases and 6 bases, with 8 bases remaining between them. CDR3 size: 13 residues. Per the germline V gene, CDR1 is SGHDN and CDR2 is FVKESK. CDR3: CASSQETDHGYTF. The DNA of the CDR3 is TGTGCCAGCAGCCAAGAGACGGACCATGGCTACACCTTC.

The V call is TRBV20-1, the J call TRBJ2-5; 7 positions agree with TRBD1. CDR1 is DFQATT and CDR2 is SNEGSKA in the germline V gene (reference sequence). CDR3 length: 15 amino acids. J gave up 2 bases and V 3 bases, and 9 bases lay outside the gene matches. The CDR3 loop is CSASRLGGGQETQYF. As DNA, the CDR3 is TGCAGTGCTAGTAGGTTAGGGGGCGGACAAGAGACCCAGTACTTC.

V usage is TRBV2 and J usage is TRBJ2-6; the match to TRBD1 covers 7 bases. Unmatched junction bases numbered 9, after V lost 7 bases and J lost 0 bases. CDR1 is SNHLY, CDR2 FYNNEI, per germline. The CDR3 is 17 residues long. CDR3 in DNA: TGTGCCAGCAATAGGGACAGAACTAGCTCTGGGGCCAACGTCCTGACTTTC. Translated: CASNRDRTSSGANVLTF.

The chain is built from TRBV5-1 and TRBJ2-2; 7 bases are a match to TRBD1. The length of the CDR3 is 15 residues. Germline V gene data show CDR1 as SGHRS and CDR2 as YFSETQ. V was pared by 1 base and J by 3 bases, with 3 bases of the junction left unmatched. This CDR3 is CASSLKGAHTGELFF. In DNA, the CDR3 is TGCGCCAGCAGCTTGAAGGGGGCGCACACCGGGGAGCTGTTTTTT.

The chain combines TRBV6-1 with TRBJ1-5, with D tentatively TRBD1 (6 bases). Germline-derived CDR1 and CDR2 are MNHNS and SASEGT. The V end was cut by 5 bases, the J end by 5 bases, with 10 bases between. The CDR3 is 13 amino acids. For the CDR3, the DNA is TGTGCCAGCAGTACAGGGAGGCATCAGCCCCAGCATTTT. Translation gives CASSTGRHQPQHF.

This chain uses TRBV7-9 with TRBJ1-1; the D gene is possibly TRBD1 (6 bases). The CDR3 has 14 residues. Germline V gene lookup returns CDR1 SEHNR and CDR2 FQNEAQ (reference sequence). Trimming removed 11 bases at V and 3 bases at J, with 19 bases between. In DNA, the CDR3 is TGTGCCTCCTCCCGGGACATGTCGGACACTGAAGCTTTCTTT. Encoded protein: CASSRDMSDTEAFF.

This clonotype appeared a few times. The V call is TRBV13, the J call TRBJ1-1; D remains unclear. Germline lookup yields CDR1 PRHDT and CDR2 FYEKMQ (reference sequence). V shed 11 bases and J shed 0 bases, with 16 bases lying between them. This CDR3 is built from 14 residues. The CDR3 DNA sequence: TGTGCCGACGTAATCAATGACATGAACACTGAAGCTTTCTTT. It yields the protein CADVINDMNTEAFF.

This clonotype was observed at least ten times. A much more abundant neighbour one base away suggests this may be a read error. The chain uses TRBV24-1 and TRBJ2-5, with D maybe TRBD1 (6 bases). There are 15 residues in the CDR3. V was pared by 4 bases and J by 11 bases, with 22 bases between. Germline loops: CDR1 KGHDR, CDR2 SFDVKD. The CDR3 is CATSETGIGANEQYF. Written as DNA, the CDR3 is TGTGCCACCAGTGAAACAGGGATTGGGGCCAATGAGCAGTACTTC.

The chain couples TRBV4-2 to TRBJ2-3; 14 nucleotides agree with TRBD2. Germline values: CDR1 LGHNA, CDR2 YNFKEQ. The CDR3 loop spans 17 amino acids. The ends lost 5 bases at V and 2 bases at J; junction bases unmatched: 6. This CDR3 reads CASSNQGLAGDTDTQYF. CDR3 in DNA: TGTGCCAGCAGCAACCAGGGACTAGCGGGGGACACAGATACGCAGTATTTT.

The CDR3 coding sequence is TGCGCCAGCAGCTTGAAGCAGGGAGGGGTAGCCGGGGCCAACGTCCTGACTTTC. This sequence encodes CASSLKQGGVAGANVLTF. The V gene is TRBV5-1, the J gene TRBJ2-6; 7 nucleotides line up with TRBD2. Germline V gives CDR1 SGHRS, CDR2 YFSETQ. Trimming removed 1 base from V and 4 bases from J; junction bases left unmatched: 11. The CDR3 runs 18 residues.

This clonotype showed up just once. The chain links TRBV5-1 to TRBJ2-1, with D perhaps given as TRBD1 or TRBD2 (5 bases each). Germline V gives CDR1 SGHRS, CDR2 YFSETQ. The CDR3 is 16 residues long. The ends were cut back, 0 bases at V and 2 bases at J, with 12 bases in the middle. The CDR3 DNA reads TGCGCCAGCAGCTTGGCCCCGAGGGGCCCCTACAATGAGCAGTTCTTC. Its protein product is CASSLAPRGPYNEQFF.

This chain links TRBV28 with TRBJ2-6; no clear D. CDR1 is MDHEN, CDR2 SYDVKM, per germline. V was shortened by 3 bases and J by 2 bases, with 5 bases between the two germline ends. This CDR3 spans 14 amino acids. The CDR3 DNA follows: TGTGCCAGCAGTTTGAATACTGGGGCCAACGTCCTGACTTTC. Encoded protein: CASSLNTGANVLTF.

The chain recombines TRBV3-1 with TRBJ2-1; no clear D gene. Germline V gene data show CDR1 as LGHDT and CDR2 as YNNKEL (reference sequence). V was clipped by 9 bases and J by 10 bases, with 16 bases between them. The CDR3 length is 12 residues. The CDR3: CARPPEGPEQFF. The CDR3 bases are TGTGCCAGACCCCCGGAAGGGCCGGAGCAGTTCTTC.

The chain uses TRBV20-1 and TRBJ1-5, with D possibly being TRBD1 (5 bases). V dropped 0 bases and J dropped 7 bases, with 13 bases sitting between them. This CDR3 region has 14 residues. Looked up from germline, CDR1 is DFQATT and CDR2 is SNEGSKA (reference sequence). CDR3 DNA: TGCAGTGCTAGAGATCGAGACAGCCAGCAGCCCCAGCATTTT. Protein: CSARDRDSQQPQHF.